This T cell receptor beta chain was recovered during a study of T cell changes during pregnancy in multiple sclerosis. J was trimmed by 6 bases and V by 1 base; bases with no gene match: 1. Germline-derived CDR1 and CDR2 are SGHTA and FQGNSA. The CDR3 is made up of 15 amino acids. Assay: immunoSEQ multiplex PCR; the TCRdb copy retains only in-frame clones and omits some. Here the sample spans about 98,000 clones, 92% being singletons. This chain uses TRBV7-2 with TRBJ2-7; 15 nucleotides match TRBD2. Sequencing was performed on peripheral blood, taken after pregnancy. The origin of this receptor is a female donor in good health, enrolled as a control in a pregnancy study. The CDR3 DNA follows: TGTGCCAGCAGCTTAGGGGGACTAGCGGGAGGCGAGCAGTACTTC. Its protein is CASSLGGLAGGEQYF.